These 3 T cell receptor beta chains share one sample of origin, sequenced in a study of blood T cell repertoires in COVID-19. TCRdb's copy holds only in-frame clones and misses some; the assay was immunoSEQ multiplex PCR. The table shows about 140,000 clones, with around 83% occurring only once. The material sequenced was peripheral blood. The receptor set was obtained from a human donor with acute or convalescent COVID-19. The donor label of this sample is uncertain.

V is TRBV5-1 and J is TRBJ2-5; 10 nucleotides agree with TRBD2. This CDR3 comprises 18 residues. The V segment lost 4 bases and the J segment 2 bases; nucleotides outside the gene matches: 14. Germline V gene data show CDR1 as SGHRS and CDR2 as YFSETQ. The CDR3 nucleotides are TGCGCCAGCAGCCCGGGGGATAGCGGGGGGCCTTCTCAAGAGACCCAGTACTTC. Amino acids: CASSPGDSGGPSQETQYF.

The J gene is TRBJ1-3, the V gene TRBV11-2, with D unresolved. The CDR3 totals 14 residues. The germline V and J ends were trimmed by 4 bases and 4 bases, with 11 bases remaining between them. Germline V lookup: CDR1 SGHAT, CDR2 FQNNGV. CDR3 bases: TGTGCCAGCAGCTGGGCGGGCTCCGGAAACACCATATATTTT. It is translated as CASSWAGSGNTIYF.

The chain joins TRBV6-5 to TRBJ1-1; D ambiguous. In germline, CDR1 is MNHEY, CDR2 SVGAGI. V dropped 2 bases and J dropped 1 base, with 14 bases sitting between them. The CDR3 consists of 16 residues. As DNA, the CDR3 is TGTGCCAGCAGTTACGGAGCAGCTCTCTCGAACACTGAAGCTTTCTTT. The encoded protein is CASSYGAALSNTEAFF.